The 26 T cell receptor beta chains presented below share a single source sample, sequenced in a study of blood T cell repertoires in COVID-19. Some clones are missing from TCRdb's copy, which holds only in-frame ones; the method was immunoSEQ multiplex PCR. This table holds about 300,000 clones, approximately 86% found once. Material for sequencing was peripheral blood. The receptors here all came from a man aged 70 or older with acute or convalescent COVID-19.

The rearrangement uses TRBV4-1 and TRBJ1-6; tentative D call: TRBD1 (5 bases). Per germline, CDR1 MGHRA and CDR2 YSYEKL. V shed 1 base and J shed 2 bases, with 6 bases lying between them. The CDR3 length is 15 residues. The CDR3 region is CASSQVDTYNSPLHF. The CDR3 DNA follows: TGCGCCAGCAGCCAAGTGGACACCTATAATTCACCCCTCCACTTT.

This rearrangement joins TRBV7-2 to TRBJ1-5; D gene ambiguous. CDR1 SGHTA and CDR2 FQGNSA come from the germline V gene. The CDR3 consists of 16 residues. Trimming removed 1 base at V and 5 bases at J, with 15 bases between. CDR3 region: CASSLEVTRSYQPQHF. The CDR3 nucleotides read TGTGCCAGCAGCTTAGAGGTGACAAGATCTTATCAGCCCCAGCATTTT.

This chain connects TRBV21-1 to TRBJ2-2; the table's TRBD1 call for D was not verified on the DNA. TRBV21-1 is listed as a pseudogene. The CDR3 sequence is 18 residues long. The DNA for the CDR3 is TGTGCCAGCAGCAAAGGCAGGAAGGGACAGGCGAACACCGGGGAGCTGTTTTTT. Amino acid sequence: CASSKGRKGQANTGELFF.

The CDR3 protein is CASSPPGQNTEAFF. CDR3 in DNA: TGTGCCAGCTCACCACCGGGGCAGAACACTGAAGCTTTCTTT. This sequence joins TRBV18 and TRBJ1-1; TRBD1 is a possible D gene (5 bases). The CDR3 loop spans 14 amino acids. Trimming removed 0 bases at V and 1 base at J, with 6 bases between. CDR1 is KGHSH and CDR2 is LQKENI in the germline V gene.

V is TRBV7-9 and J is TRBJ1-4; D is unresolved. CDR3 size: 15 residues. Trimming shortened V by 2 bases and J by 0 bases, and 7 bases separated the two germline ends. Germline V gene sequence: CDR1 SEHNR, CDR2 FQNEAQ (reference sequence). DNA for the CDR3: TGTGCCAGCAGCTTATTAACAACAACTAATGAAAAACTGTTTTTT. Its protein is CASSLLTTTNEKLFF. The complete variable domain, with remaining parts taken from reference TRBV7-9 and TRBJ1-4, reads DTGVSQNPRHKITKRGQNVTFRCDPISEHNRLYWYRQTLGQGPEFLTYFQNEAQLEKSRLLSDRFSAERPKGSFSTLEIQRTEQGDSAMYLCASSLLTTTNEKLFFGSGTQLSVL.

The J gene is TRBJ2-1, the V gene TRBV28; 8 nucleotides align to TRBD2. V dropped 8 bases and J dropped 4; count of bases not matched to a gene: 4. CDR1 is MDHEN and CDR2 is SYDVKM in the germline V gene. CDR3 length equals 13 residues. The CDR3 reads CASVSGTYNEQFF. DNA for the CDR3: TGTGCCAGCGTTAGCGGGACTTACAATGAGCAGTTCTTC. Using reference TRBV28 and TRBJ2-1 for the parts outside the CDR3, the full variable domain is DVKVTQSSRYLVKRTGEKVFLECVQDMDHENMFWYRQDPGLGLRLIYFSYDVKMKEKGDIPEGYSVSREKKERFSLILESASTNQTSMYLCASVSGTYNEQFFGPGTRLTVL.

The chain uses TRBV29-1 and TRBJ2-7; tentatively, D is TRBD2 (5 bases). Germline-derived CDR1 and CDR2 are SQVTM and ANQGSEA. The CDR3 has 12 amino acids. V was cut by 0 bases and J by 5 bases, with 8 bases left in between. The CDR3 protein is CSVEDPGNEQYF. DNA for the CDR3: TGCAGCGTTGAAGATCCGGGGAACGAGCAGTACTTC.

This chain links TRBV29-1 with TRBJ1-5; a possible D gene is TRBD1 (6 bases). V was pared by 4 bases and J by 0 bases, with 10 bases between. This CDR3 spans 14 amino acids. Germline V gives CDR1 SQVTM, CDR2 ANQGSEA. The CDR3 sequence: CSVAWGHSNQPQHF. The CDR3 DNA reads TGCAGCGTTGCTTGGGGGCATAGCAATCAGCCCCAGCATTTT.

The V and J genes are TRBV7-2 and TRBJ2-5; the D gene is possibly TRBD2 (6 bases). The V and J ends lost 5 bases and 3 bases respectively, with 13 bases between them. CDR1 and CDR2 (germline): SGHTA, FQGNSA. CDR3 length equals 14 residues. The CDR3 region is CASSDRGGEETQYF. The DNA for the CDR3 is TGTGCCAGCAGCGATAGAGGAGGGGAAGAGACCCAGTACTTC.

The J gene is TRBJ2-1, the V gene TRBV30; TRBD2 aligns across 7 bases. Trimming at V came to 4 bases and at J to 10 bases, leaving 4 bases not matched to a gene. The CDR3 runs to 11 residues. CDR1 and CDR2 from the germline V gene are GTSNPN and SVGIG (reference sequence). The CDR3 region is CAWTLTSEQFF. Here the CDR3 DNA reads TGTGCCTGGACCCTGACTAGCGAGCAGTTCTTC.

The J gene is TRBJ2-3, the V gene TRBV4-3, with a tentative D call TRBD1 (5 bases). Trimming shortened V by 1 base and J by 0 bases, and 8 bases separated the two germline ends. The CDR3 has 15 amino acids. Germline-derived CDR1 and CDR2 are LGHNA and YSLEER. This chain's CDR3 is CASSQGQISTDTQYF. The CDR3 bases are TGCGCCAGCAGCCAAGGACAGATTAGCACAGATACGCAGTATTTT.

V usage is TRBV12-3 or TRBV12-4 and J usage is TRBJ1-2; D gene uncertain. Between the trimmed V and J ends, which lost 3 bases and 8 bases, there was a span of 13 bases. CDR3 length: 13 amino acids. As DNA, the CDR3 is TGTGCCAGCAGTTTTGAGACACCAAGAGGCTACACCTTC. Protein: CASSFETPRGYTF.

Worth noting for this clone: Different DNA sequences within this sample yield the same CDR3. J is TRBJ2-1 and V is TRBV5-4; weak D call: TRBD2 (5 bases). The CDR3 length is 15 residues. Germline V lookup: CDR1 SGHNT, CDR2 YYREEE (reference sequence). V was clipped by 4 bases and J by 0 bases, with 11 bases between them. CDR3 bases: TGTGCCAGCAGCAAGGACTCGAGCTCCTACAATGAGCAGTTCTTC. Encoded protein: CASSKDSSSYNEQFF.

The CDR3 loop is CASRPGRGSTDTQYF. The DNA of the CDR3 is TGTGCCAGCAGGCCGGGGCGGGGTAGCACAGATACGCAGTATTTT. V is TRBV9 and J is TRBJ2-3; D perhaps matches TRBD2 (6 bases). From germline, CDR1 is SGDLS and CDR2 YYNGEE. This CDR3 comprises 15 residues. The V gene lost 5 bases and the J gene lost 0 bases, with 13 bases spanning the gap.

The V gene is TRBV6-2 or TRBV6-3, the J gene TRBJ1-4, with 11 bases fitting TRBD1. Trimming took 6 bases from V and 8 from J; bases not matched to a gene: 11. CDR1 and CDR2 from the germline V gene are MNHEY and SVGEGT. The length of the CDR3 is 16 residues. The CDR3 nucleotides are TGTGCCAGCAGCTTAGATATCGGACAGGGGGCGGAAAAACTGTTTTTT. This codes for CASSLDIGQGAEKLFF.

This chain connects TRBV6-5 to TRBJ1-2; D perhaps matches TRBD1 (6 bases). The length of the CDR3 is 12 residues. The germline CDR1 and CDR2 sequences are MNHEY and SVGAGI. Trimming cost V 6 bases and J 2 bases, with 7 bases left between them. In DNA form, the CDR3 reads TGTGCCAGCAGGACAGGAAACTATGGCTACACCTTC. Amino acid sequence: CASRTGNYGYTF.

This chain uses TRBV28 with TRBJ1-5; maybe TRBD1 (6 bases). Per germline, CDR1 MDHEN and CDR2 SYDVKM. Trimming left V 6 bases short and J 7 bases short, with 19 bases between. The CDR3 spans 15 residues. The CDR3 DNA follows: TGTGCCAGCAGCGGAACAGGGTTCAGAGGACAGCCCCAGCATTTT. Encoded protein: CASSGTGFRGQPQHF.

The V and J genes are TRBV5-1 and TRBJ2-2, with 7 bases that match TRBD2. Germline V gene lookup returns CDR1 SGHRS and CDR2 YFSETQ. CDR3 length equals 16 residues. V shed 5 bases and J 0 bases; nucleotides not matched to a gene: 7. CDR3 residues: CASRETSGANTGELFF. CDR3 nucleotides: TGCGCCAGCAGAGAAACGAGCGGGGCGAACACCGGGGAGCTGTTTTTT.

This chain connects TRBV7-2 to TRBJ1-5; 7 bases map to TRBD1. Trimming removed 4 bases from V and 4 bases from J; junction bases left unmatched: 7. The CDR3 spans 15 residues. From germline, CDR1 is SGHTA and CDR2 FQGNSA. The DNA for the CDR3 is TGTGCCAGCAGCTACGGGACAGACAGAAATCAGCCCCAGCATTTT. As protein: CASSYGTDRNQPQHF.

The chain has TRBV6-5 and TRBJ2-7; 7 nucleotides line up with TRBD1. From germline, CDR1 is MNHEY and CDR2 SVGAGI. V trimming: 5 bases; J trimming: 6 bases; junction bases outside the gene matches: 10. The CDR3 is 14 residues long. The CDR3 nucleotides are TGTGCCAGCAGTCCCGGGACAGAGATAGGCGAGCAGTACTTC. Its protein product is CASSPGTEIGEQYF.

This clone was detected only once. The gene calls are TRBV19 and TRBJ2-5; 7 bases align to TRBD1. Germline V lookup: CDR1 LNHDA, CDR2 SQIVND (reference sequence). With 6 bases clipped from V and 5 bases from J, the junction kept 6 bases outside the gene matches. This CDR3 has 13 residues. This chain's CDR3 is CASSRQGWETQYF. In DNA, the CDR3 is TGTGCCAGTAGCCGACAGGGATGGGAGACCCAGTACTTC.

The chain joins TRBV28 to TRBJ1-3; D is possibly TRBD1 (5 bases). Deletions cut 6 bases from V and 2 bases from J, with 14 bases between. The CDR3 consists of 15 residues. Germline CDR1 is MDHEN and CDR2 is SYDVKM. The CDR3 region has the DNA TGTGCCAGCAGAACCGCAGGGAGGGCTGGAAACACCATATATTTT. Translation: CASRTAGRAGNTIYF.

The gene calls are TRBV5-4 and TRBJ1-5; weak D call: TRBD1 (5 bases). Germline lookup yields CDR1 SGHNT and CDR2 YYREEE (reference sequence). With 1 base removed from V and 5 bases from J, the gap between germline ends came to 10 bases. This CDR3 has 14 amino acids. CDR3 sequence reads: CASSLKGGDQPQHF. The CDR3 DNA follows: TGTGCCAGCAGCTTGAAAGGAGGGGATCAGCCCCAGCATTTT.

The CDR3 reads CSASWAGLSNQPQHF. The DNA for the CDR3 is TGCAGTGCTAGTTGGGCAGGCTTGAGCAATCAGCCCCAGCATTTT. The chain recombines TRBV20-1 with TRBJ1-5; unclear D gene. CDR1 DFQATT and CDR2 SNEGSKA come from the germline V gene (reference sequence). V dropped 3 bases and J dropped 1 base, with 13 bases sitting between them. This CDR3 region has 15 residues.

As DNA, the CDR3 is TGTGCCAGTAGTATTTTCGGTAGCGGGGGGTCTAGCACAGATACGCAGTATTTT. Its translation is CASSIFGSGGSSTDTQYF. V gene TRBV19 combines with J gene TRBJ2-3; TRBD2 matches 10 bases. Germline V lookup: CDR1 LNHDA, CDR2 SQIVND (reference sequence). The CDR3 spans 18 residues. The trim removed 3 bases at V and 0 bases at J, leaving 9 bases unmatched.

This chain uses TRBV29-1 with TRBJ1-2; 8 nucleotides match TRBD1. V lost 4 bases, J lost 8 bases, and 3 bases stayed unmatched. CDR3 length: 11 amino acids. Looked up from germline, CDR1 is SQVTM and CDR2 is ANQGSEA. CDR3 sequence (DNA): TGCAGCGTTGTATCAGGGGGCGGCTACACCTTC. It is translated as CSVVSGGGYTF.